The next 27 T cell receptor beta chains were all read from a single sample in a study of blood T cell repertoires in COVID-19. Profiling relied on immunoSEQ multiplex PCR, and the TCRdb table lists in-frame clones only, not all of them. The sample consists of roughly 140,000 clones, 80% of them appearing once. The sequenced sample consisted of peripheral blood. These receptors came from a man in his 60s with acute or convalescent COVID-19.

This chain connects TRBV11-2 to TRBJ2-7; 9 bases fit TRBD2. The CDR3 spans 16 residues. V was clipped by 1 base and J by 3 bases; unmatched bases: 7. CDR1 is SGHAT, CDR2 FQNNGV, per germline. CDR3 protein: CASSLVSGGPGYEQYF. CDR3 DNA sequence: TGTGCCAGCAGCTTAGTTAGCGGGGGCCCGGGCTACGAGCAGTACTTC.

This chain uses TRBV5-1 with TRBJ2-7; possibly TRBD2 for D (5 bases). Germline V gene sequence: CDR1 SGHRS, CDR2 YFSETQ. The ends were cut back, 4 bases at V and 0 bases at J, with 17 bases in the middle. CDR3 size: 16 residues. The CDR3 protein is CASSLAGRSASYEQYF. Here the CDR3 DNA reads TGCGCCAGCAGCCTAGCCGGACGGTCCGCCTCCTACGAGCAGTACTTC.

The CDR3 DNA reads as TGCAGCGTTGGACAGGGTAGCGGCTACACCTTC. Its protein is CSVGQGSGYTF. This chain uses TRBV29-1 with TRBJ1-2; TRBD1 matches 7 bases. CDR3 length: 11 residues. Germline-derived CDR1 and CDR2 are SQVTM and ANQGSEA. V lost 4 bases to trimming and J lost 8 bases; unmatched junction nucleotides: 4. Using reference TRBV29-1 and TRBJ1-2 for the parts outside the CDR3, the full variable domain is SAVISQKPSRDICQRGTSLTIQCQVDSQVTMMFWYRQQPGQSLTLIATANQGSEATYESGFVIDKFPISRPNLTFSTLTVSNMSPEDSSIYLCSVGQGSGYTFGSGTRLTVV.

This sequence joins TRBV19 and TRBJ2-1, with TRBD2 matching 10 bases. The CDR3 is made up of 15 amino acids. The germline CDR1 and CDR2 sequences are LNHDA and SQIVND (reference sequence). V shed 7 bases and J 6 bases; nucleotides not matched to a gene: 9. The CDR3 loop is CASIGVAGGSNEQFF. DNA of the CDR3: TGTGCCAGTATAGGGGTAGCGGGAGGATCCAATGAGCAGTTCTTC.

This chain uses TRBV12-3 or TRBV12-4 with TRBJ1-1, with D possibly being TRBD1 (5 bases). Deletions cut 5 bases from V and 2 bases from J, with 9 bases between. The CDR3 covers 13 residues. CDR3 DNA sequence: TGTGCCAGCAGTCACCAGGGCAACACTGAAGCTTTCTTT. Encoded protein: CASSHQGNTEAFF.

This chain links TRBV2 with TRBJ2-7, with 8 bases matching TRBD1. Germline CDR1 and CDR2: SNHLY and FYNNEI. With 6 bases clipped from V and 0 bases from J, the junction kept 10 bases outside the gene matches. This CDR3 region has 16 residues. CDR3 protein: CASRGVLTGASYEQYF. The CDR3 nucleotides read TGTGCCAGCAGGGGGGTCCTGACAGGGGCCTCCTACGAGCAGTACTTC.

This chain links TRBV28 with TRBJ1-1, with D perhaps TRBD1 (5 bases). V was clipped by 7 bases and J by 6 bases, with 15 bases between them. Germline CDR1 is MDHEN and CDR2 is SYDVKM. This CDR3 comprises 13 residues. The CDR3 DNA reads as TGTGCCAGCACCCCCGTCTGGGGCTCTGAAGCTTTCTTT. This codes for CASTPVWGSEAFF.

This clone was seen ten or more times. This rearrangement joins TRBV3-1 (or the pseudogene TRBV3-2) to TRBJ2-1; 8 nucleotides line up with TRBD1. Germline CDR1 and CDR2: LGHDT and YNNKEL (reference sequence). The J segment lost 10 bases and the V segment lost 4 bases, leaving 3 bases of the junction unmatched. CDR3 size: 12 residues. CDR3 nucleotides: TGTGCCAGCAGCCCCCGGGACAGGGAGCAGTTCTTC. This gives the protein CASSPRDREQFF.

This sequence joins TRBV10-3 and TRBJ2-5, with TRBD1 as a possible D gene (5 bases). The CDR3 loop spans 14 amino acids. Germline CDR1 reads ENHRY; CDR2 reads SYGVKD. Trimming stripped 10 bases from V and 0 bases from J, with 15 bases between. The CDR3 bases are TGTGCCACGAAATGGGGCAGCCACCAAGAGACCCAGTACTTC. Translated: CATKWGSHQETQYF.

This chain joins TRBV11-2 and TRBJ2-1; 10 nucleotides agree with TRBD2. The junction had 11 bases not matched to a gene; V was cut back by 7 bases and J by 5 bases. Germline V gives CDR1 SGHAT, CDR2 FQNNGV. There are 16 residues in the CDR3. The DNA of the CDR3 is TGTGCCAGCACCGAGGCAGCGGGAGGGCCCCACAATGAGCAGTTCTTC. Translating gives CASTEAAGGPHNEQFF.

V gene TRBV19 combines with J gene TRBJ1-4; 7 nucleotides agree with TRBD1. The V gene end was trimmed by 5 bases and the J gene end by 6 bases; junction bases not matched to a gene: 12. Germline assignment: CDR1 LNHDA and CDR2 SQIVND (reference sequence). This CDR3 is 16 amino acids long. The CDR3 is CASSLGKLTGDEKLFF. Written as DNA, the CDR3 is TGTGCCAGTAGTTTGGGGAAACTTACAGGGGATGAAAAACTGTTTTTT. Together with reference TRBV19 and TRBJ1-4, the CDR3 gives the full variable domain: DGGITQSPKYLFRKEGQNVTLSCEQNLNHDAMYWYRQDPGQGLRLIYYSQIVNDFQKGDIAEGYSVSREKKESFPLTVTSAQKNPTAFYLCASSLGKLTGDEKLFFGSGTQLSVL.

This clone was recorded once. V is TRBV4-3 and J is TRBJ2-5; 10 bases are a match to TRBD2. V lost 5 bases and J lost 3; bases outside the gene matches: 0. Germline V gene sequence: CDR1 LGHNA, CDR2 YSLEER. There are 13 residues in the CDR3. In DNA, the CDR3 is TGCGCCAGCAGCGGACTAGCGGAAGAGACCCAGTACTTC. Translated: CASSGLAEETQYF.

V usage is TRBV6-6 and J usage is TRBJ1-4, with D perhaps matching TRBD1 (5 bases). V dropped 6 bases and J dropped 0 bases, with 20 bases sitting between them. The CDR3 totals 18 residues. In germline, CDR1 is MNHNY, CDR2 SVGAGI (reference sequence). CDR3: CASRRRDGSGATNEKLFF. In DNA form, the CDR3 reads TGTGCCAGCAGGCGACGGGACGGAAGCGGGGCAACTAATGAAAAACTGTTTTTT.

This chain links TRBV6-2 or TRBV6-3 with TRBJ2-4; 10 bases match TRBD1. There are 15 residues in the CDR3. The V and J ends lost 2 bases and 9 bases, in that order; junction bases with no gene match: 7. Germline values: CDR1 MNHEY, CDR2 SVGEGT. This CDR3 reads CASSYGDRGRSIQYF. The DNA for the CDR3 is TGTGCCAGCAGTTACGGAGACAGGGGGCGGAGCATTCAGTACTTC.

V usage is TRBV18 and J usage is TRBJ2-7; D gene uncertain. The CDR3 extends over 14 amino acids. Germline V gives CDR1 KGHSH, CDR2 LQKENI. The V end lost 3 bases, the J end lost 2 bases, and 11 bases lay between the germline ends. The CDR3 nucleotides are TGTGCCAGCTCACCGTTTGGGCTTCCCTACGAGCAGTACTTC. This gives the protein CASSPFGLPYEQYF.

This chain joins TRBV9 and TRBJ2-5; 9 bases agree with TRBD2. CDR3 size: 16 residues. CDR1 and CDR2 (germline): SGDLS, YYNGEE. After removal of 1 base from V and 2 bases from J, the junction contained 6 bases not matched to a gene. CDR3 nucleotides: TGTGCCAGCAGCGTAAGGGCTAGCGGGACACAAGAGACCCAGTACTTC. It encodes CASSVRASGTQETQYF.

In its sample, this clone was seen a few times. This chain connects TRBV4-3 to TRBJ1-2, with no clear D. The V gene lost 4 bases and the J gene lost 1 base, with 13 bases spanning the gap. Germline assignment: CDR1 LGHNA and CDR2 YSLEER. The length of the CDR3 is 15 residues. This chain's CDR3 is CASSPMGAHNYGYTF. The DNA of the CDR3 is TGCGCCAGCAGCCCAATGGGAGCCCATAACTATGGCTACACCTTC.

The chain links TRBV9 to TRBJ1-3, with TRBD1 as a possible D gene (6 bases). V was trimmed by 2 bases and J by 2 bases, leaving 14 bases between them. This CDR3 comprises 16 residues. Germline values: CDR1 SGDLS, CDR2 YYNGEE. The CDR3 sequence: CASSVRVAGAGNTIYF. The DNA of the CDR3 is TGTGCCAGCAGCGTCCGGGTGGCAGGGGCTGGAAACACCATATATTTT.

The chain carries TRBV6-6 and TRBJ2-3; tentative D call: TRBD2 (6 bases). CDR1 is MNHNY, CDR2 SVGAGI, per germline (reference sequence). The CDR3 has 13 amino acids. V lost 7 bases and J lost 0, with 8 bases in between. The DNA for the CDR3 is TGTGCCAGCACGCGGGGTAGCACAGATACGCAGTATTTT. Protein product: CASTRGSTDTQYF.

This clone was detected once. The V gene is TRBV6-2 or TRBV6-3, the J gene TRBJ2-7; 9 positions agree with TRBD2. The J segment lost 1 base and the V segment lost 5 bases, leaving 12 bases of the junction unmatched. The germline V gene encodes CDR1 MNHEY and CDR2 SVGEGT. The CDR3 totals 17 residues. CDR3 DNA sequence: TGTGCCAGCAGTGCGACCCTAACTAGCGGGTATTCCTACGAGCAGTACTTC. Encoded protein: CASSATLTSGYSYEQYF.

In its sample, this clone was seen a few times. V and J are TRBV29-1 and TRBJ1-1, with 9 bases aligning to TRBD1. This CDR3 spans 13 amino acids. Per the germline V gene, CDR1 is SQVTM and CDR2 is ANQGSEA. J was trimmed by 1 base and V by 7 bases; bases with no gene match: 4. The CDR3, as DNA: TGCAGCGCCACGGGACAGGGGAACACTGAAGCTTTCTTT. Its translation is CSATGQGNTEAFF.

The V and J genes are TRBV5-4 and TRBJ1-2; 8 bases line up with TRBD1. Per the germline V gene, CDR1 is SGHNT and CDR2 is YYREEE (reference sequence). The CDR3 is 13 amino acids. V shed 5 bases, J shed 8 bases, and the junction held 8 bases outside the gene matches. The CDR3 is CASSQDRVRGYTF. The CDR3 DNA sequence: TGTGCCAGCAGTCAGGACAGGGTCCGAGGCTACACCTTC.

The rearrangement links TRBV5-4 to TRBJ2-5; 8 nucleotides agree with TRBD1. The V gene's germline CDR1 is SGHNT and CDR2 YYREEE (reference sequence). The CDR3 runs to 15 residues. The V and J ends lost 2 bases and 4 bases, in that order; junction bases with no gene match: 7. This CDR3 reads CASSLQGVGRETQYF. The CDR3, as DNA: TGTGCCAGCAGCTTACAGGGGGTGGGGAGAGAGACCCAGTACTTC.

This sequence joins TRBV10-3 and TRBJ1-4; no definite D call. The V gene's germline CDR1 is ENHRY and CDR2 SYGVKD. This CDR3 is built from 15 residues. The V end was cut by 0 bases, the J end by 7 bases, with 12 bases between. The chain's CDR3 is CAISESLVRGEKLFF. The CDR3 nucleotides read TGTGCCATCAGTGAGTCGTTGGTTAGAGGTGAAAAACTGTTTTTT.

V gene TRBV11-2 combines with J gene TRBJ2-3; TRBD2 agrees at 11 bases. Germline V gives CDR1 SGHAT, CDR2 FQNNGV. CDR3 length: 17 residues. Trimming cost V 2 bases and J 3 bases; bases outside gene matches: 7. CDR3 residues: CASSLLTSGSLTDTQYF. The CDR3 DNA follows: TGTGCCAGCAGCTTACTTACTAGCGGGAGTTTGACAGATACGCAGTATTTT.

CDR3 in amino acids: CASSVLAGYEQYF. The CDR3 DNA reads TGTGCCAGCAGCGTTCTAGCGGGCTACGAGCAGTACTTC. This rearrangement joins TRBV9 to TRBJ2-7; 8 nucleotides match TRBD2. Germline V gene data show CDR1 as SGDLS and CDR2 as YYNGEE. The length of the CDR3 is 13 residues. V dropped 2 bases and J dropped 3; count of bases not matched to a gene: 1.

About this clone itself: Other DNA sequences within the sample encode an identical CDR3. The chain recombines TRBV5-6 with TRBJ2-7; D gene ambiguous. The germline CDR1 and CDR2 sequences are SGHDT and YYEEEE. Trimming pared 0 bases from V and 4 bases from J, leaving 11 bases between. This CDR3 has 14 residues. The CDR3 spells CASSLGFRSYEQYF. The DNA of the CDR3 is TGTGCCAGCAGCTTGGGTTTCAGAAGTTACGAGCAGTACTTC.